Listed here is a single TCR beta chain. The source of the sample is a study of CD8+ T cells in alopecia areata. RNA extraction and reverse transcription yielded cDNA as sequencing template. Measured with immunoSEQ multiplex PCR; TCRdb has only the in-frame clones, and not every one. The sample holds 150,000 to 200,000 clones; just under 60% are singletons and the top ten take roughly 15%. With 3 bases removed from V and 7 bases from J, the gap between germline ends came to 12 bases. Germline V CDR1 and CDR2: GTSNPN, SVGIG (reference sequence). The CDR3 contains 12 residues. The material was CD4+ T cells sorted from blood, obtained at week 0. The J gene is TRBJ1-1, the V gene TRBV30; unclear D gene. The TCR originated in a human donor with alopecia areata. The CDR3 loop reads CAWSHQAVEAFF. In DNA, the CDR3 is TGTGCCTGGAGCCACCAGGCGGTTGAAGCTTTCTTT. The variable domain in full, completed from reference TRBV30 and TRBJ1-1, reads SQTIHQWPATLVQPVGSPLSLECTVEGTSNPNLYWYRQAAGRGLQLLFYSVGIGQISSEVPQNLSASRPQDRQFILSSKKLLLSDSGFYLCAWSHQAVEAFFGQGTRLTVV.